Given below is one T cell receptor (beta chain) in context. Its antigen is currently unknown. Use of 60 Vbeta and 13 Jbeta primers characterized the PCR. The assay was immunoSEQ multiplex PCR, and TCRdb's table has in-frame clones only and misses some. Of roughly 97,000 clones listed, 75% to 80% are singletons. This record belongs to a study of cytomegalovirus exposure and HLA in healthy donors. The germline V gene encodes CDR1 SNHLY and CDR2 FYNNEI. Trimming took 2 bases from V and 8 from J; bases not matched to a gene: 4. The CDR3 length is 14 residues. Study-wide points: When analyzed later, the rates of TCR association showed variation by HLA locus, with DRB1 the most and HLA-C the fewest. Among the CMV-associated chains, three were confirmed in vitro as specific for CMV antigens. In an earlier analysis, in some 500 donors, most V segments appeared productive either ~90% or ~30% of the time. Analysis was carried out at a later point, and it linked a missense DCLRE1C variant to TCR beta V- and J-gene trimming.

Sequences were obtained from PBMCs. V usage is TRBV2 and J usage is TRBJ2-7; 12 bases are a match to TRBD2. The sequence derives from a man aged 60 to 69 in good health and CMV-seropositive. The CDR3 region has the DNA TGTGCCAGCAGTGAATGGACTAGCGGGGACAAGCAGTACTTC. Its translation is CASSEWTSGDKQYF.